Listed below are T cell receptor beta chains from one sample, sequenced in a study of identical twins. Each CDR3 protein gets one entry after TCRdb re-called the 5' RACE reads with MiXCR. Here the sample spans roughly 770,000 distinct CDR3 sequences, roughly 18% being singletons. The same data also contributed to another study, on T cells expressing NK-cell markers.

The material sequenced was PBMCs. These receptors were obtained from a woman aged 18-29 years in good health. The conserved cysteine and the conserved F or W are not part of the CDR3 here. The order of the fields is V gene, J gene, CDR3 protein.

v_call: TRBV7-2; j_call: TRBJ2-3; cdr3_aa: ASSLSRPPSTDTQY
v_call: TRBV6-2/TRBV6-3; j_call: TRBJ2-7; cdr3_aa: ASRYPFNEQY
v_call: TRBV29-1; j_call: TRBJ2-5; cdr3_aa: SVKRRQETQY
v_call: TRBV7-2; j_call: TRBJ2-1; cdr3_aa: ASSLEATRIGNEQF
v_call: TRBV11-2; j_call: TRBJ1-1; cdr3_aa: ASSPIERGLNTEAF
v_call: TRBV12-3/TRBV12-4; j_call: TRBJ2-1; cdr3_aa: ASRSSGSSYNEQF
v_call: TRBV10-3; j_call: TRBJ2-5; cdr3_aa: AINPGKGETQY
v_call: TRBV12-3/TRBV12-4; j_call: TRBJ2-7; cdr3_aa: ASSLVQVREQY
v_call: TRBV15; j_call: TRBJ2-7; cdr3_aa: ATSSSGYEQY
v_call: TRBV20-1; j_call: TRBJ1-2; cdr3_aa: SARDLRSEGYT
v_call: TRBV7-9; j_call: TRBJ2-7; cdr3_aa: ASSLAGSGEEQY
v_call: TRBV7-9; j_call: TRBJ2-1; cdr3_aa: ASSLGDGLNEQF
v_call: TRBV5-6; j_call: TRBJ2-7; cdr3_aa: ASGLGLGTYEQY
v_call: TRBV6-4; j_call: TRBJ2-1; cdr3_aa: ASSDSGEQF
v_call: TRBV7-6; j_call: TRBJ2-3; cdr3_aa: ASSFLAISTDTQY
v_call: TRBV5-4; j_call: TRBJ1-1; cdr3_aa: ASSLGTGGEAF
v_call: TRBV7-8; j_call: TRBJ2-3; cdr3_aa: ASSYRYSTDTQY
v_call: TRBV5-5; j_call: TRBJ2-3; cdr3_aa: ASSLESRQHTQY
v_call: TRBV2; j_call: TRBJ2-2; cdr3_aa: ASSGQGARGELF
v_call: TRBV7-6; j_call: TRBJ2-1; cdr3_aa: ASSRTTDSSYNEQF
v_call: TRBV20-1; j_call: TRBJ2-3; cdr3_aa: SANSDRTDTQY
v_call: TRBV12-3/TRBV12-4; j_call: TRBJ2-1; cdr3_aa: ASSRRHEQF
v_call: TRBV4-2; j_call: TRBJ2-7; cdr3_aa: ASSQDERTSSYEQY
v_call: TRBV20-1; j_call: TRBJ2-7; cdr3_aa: SAGGLPAGGREQY
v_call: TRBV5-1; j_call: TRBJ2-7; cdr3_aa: ASSLEGLTYEQY
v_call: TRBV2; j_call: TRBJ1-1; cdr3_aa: ASTGATLMNTEAF
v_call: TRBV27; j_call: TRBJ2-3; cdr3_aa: ASSLFGLTTDTQY
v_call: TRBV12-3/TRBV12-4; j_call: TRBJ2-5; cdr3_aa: ASTSSGTYQETQY
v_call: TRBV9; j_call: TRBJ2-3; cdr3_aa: ASSVERRGTDTQY
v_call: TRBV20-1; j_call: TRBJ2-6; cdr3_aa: SASGVAGANVLT
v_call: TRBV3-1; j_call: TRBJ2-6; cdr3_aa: ASSPDQRGISGANVLT
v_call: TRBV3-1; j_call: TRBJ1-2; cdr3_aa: ASSQDFQPQRYGYT
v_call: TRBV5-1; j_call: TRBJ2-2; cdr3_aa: ASSRDRVDAGELF
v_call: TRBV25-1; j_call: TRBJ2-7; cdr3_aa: ASSSLVGSREQY
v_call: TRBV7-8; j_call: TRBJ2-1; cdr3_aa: ATPGPPGRNEQF
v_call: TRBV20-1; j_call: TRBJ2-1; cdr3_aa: SARSWRSNPNYNEQF
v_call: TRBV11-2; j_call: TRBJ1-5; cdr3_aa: ASSLDLTGQPQH
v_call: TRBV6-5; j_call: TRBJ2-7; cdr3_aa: ASSSGLAGGGPEQY
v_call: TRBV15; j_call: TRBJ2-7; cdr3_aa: ATSSGLAVTYEQY
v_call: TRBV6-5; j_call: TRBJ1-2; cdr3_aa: ASSYTSGRGYT
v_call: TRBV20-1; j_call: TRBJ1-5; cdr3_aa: SASARGRDQPQH
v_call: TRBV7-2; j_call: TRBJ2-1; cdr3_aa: ASSFLGLTFNEQF
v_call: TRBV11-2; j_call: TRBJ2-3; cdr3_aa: ASSLLALGGTDTQY
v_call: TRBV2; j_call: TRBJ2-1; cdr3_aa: ASSRDFYNEQF
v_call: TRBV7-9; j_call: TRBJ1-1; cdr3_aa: ASSLAFRVSEAF
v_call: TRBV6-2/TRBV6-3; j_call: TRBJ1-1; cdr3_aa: ASSLSGVATEAF
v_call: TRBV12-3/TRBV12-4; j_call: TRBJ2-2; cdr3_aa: ASSITDGGELF
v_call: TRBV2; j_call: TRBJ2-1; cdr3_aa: ASSLSATEVSGRAGYNEQF
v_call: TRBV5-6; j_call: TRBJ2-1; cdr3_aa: ASSFTRVTYNEQF
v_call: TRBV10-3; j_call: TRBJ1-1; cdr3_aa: AISSGVGEAF
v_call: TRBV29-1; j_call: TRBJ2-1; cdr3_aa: SAKAGTSGTDEQF
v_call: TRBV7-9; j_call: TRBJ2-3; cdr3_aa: ASSSGGGRLTDTQY
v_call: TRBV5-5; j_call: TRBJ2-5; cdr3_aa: ASSLRAVEETQY
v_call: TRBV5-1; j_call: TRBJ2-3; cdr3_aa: ASSKLVVTDTQY
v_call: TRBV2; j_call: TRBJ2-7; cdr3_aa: ASSEFHEQY
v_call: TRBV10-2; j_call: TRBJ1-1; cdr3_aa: ASLMNSNTEAF
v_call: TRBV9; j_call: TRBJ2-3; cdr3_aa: ASSSRGGATDTQY
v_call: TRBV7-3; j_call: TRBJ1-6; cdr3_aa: ASSLGSSYNSPLH
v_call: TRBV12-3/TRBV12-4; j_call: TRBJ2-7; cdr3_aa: ASSPQTGGGYEQY